The 9 T cell receptor delta chains presented below share a single source sample, sequenced in a study of gamma-delta T cells after stem cell transplantation (dated by TCRdb to between 2015 and 2016). Library preparation used RT-PCR. The run used an Illumina MiSeq. Clonotypes were called again by TCRdb from the public reads via CATT, and duplicate nucleotide sequences were then merged into one entry. The sample data list under 2,000 delta-chain clones, and around 4% of these were observed just once. Around 39% of the sample is held by the ten biggest clonotypes. Sample: gamma-delta T cells. These receptors all stem from a human donor. It is not recorded whose cells these are; they may come from a transplant donor.

This clone is judged large (0.1 to 1%). Distinct nucleotide sequences in the sample also encode this CDR3. The J gene is TRDJ1, the V gene TRDV1, with 8 bases that match TRDD3. The CDR3 has 22 amino acids. The trim removed 0 bases at V and 3 bases at J, leaving 24 bases unmatched. Per the germline V gene, CDR1 is TSWWSYY and CDR2 is QGS. The CDR3 sequence: CALGELWTQSLLGVLEPDKLIF. In DNA form, the CDR3 reads TGTGCTCTTGGGGAACTCTGGACCCAATCTTTACTGGGGGTTCTCGAGCCCGATAAACTCATCTTT.

In its sample, this clone was seen a few times. A far larger clone is a single base away, which makes a read error likely. The sample holds other DNA sequences that translate to the same CDR3. The CDR3 is CACDTVAPRKHADKLIF. The CDR3 DNA sequence: TGTGCCTGTGACACCGTTGCCCCCAGGAAGCATGCCGATAAACTCATCTTT. The V call is TRDV2, the J call TRDJ1; D unclear. Germline V CDR1 and CDR2: GEAIGNYY, EKD. V lost 0 bases and J 3 bases, leaving 19 bases between the germline ends. The CDR3 covers 17 residues.

This clone was picked up a small number of times. With a far larger clone one base away, a read error is the likely cause. This same CDR3 is encoded by further DNA sequences in the sample. V is TRDV1 and J is TRDJ1; 9 bases are a match to TRDD3. This CDR3 region has 17 residues. The V gene's germline CDR1 is TSWWSYY and CDR2 QGS. CDR3 in amino acids: CALVVPKGPGGSDKLIF. CDR3 bases: TGTGCCCTTGTAGTACCCAAGGGCCCTGGGGGATCCGATAAACTCATCTTT.

CDR3 DNA: TGTGCTCTTGGGGAACTAGTACCCTACTGGGGGATACAGGTCGCCGATAAACTCATCTTT. Its protein is CALGELVPYWGIQVADKLIF. The rearrangement links TRDV1 to TRDJ1; 12 positions agree with TRDD3. V lost 0 bases and J lost 3; bases outside the gene matches: 14. Germline CDR1 is TSWWSYY and CDR2 is QGS. The CDR3 extends over 20 amino acids.

This clone appeared a few times. V usage is TRDV1 and J usage is TRDJ1; 13 positions match TRDD3. Germline lookup yields CDR1 TSWWSYY and CDR2 QGS. Unmatched junction bases numbered 26, after V lost 3 bases and J lost 10 bases. The CDR3 spans 21 residues. Here the CDR3 reads CALGEPPFLYWGIRTPSGLIF. The CDR3 DNA reads as TGTGCTCTTGGGGAGCCACCCTTCCTCTACTGGGGGATACGCACCCCATCGGGACTCATCTTT.

For this clone: This DNA's translation differs at residue 15 from TCRdb's protein, which comes from a much larger clone; a read error is likely, and the protein shown is translated from the DNA. Other DNA sequences in this specimen translate into the identical CDR3. The chain uses TRDV2 and TRDJ3; 8 bases are shared with TRDD3. The CDR3 is made up of 22 amino acids. CDR1 and CDR2 from the germline V gene are GEAIGNYY and EKD. The CDR3 sequence: CACDTVFLGESLSSRDTRQMFF. The CDR3 coding sequence is TGTGCCTGTGACACCGTGTTTCTGGGGGAAAGCTTGAGCTCCCGGGACACCCGACAGATGTTTTTC.

Relative to its sample, this clone is medium-sized (0.01 to 0.1%). Within the sample, other DNA sequences also encode this same CDR3. V usage is TRDV1 and J usage is TRDJ1; 7 nucleotides align to TRDD2. CDR1 and CDR2 (germline): TSWWSYY, QGS. V dropped 0 bases and J dropped 0; count of bases not matched to a gene: 22. This CDR3 contains 22 residues. This CDR3 is CALGELGLPGSLLIPYTDKLIF. CDR3 in DNA: TGTGCTCTTGGGGAACTTGGCCTTCCTGGCTCGCTTCTGATCCCGTACACCGATAAACTCATCTTT.

As for this clone: With a far larger clone one base away, a read error is the likely cause. V is TRDV1 and J is TRDJ1, with a tentative D call TRDD2 (5 bases). V shed 1 base and J shed 0 bases, with 42 bases lying between them. This CDR3 is built from 26 residues. CDR1 is TSWWSYY and CDR2 is QGS in the germline V gene. DNA of the CDR3: TGTGCTCTTGGGGAACCTGATCGATCCCTACCCTGGACGATGTGGTCCACCCCGCCGTACACCGATAAACTCATCTTT. As protein: CALGEPDRSLPWTMWSTPPYTDKLIF.

Of note for this clone: TCRdb's protein for this DNA is that of a much larger clone and differs from the translation at residue 20, likely a read error; the protein shown is the DNA translation. This sequence joins TRDV2 and TRDJ1; 9 bases map to TRDD2. CDR1 and CDR2 from the germline V gene are GEAIGNYY and EKD. This CDR3 contains 22 residues. CDR3: CACDQIPQPSYEFWLDTDKPIF. The CDR3 DNA is TGTGCCTGTGACCAGATCCCCCAGCCTTCCTACGAGTTCTGGTTGGACACCGATAAACCCATCTTT.